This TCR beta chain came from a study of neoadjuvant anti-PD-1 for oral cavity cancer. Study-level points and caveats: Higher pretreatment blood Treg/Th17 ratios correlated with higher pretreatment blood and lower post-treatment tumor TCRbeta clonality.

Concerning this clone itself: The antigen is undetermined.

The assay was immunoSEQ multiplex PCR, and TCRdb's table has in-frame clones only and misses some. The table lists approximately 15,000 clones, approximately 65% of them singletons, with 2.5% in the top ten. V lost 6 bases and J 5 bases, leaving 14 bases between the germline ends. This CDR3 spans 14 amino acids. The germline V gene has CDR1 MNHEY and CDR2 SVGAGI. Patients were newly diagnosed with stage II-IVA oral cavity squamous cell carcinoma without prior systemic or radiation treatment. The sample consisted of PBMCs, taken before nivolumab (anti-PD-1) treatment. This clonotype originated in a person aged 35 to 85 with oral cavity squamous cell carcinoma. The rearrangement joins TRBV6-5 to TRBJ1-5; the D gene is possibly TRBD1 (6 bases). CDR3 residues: CASSSQGPYQPQHF. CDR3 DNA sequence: TGTGCCAGCAGCTCACAGGGTCCCTATCAGCCCCAGCATTTT.